This T cell receptor (beta chain) was obtained from a study of cytomegalovirus exposure and HLA in healthy donors (dated by TCRdb to 2017 to 2019). Regarding the study in general: An earlier analysis of some 620 of the donors reported 276 Gb of sequence data and 117 million unique TCR beta sequences obtained from roughly 180 million T cells. Typing coverage differed by locus: A, B, C, DRB1 and DQB1 were typed in about 629-630 donors, DQA1 in 500 to 550, DPA1 in approximately 610, and DPB1 in 472. An early release that covered around 590 HLA-typed donors contained 250 to 350 gigabases of sequencing data and around 80 million unique TCR sequences. The aim of the study was to test whether cataloging public T cell receptors could identify signatures of past pathogen exposure. Among some 410 genotyped donors of the cohort, an average of roughly 230,000 unique TCR beta nucleotide sequences was sequenced per donor, of which 15% to 20% were non-productive. The study combined high-throughput TCR immunosequencing, statistical association of individual TCRs with disease status, and machine learning to predict cytomegalovirus infection status. Class I and class II HLA loci were covered by the typing at four-digit resolution. To decide whether each TCR beta V gene segment behaved as functional or pseudogenic, an earlier analysis of over 500 of the donors relied on high-throughput TCR beta sequencing. A later analysis re-examined previously published TCR beta repertoires from more than 550 donors and added high-resolution HLA genotyping to investigate patterns of TCR occurrence. The T cell repertoires of 670 or so subjects were profiled by immunosequencing and related to cytomegalovirus serostatus. Four to six DR-DQ haplotypes were handled as single units for association and clustering, since linkage in the cohort was strong. Alongside the repertoire data, information on donor age, sex, ethnicity and CMV serostatus was compiled. Every discovery cohort repertoire had been produced on one sequencing platform. Along with the approximately 700-subject first cohort, a separate validation cohort of some 130 different subjects was used. Rather than drawing on any new phenotypic data, the later analysis identified candidate immune exposures from TCR beta sequences and the way those sequences occurred across donors. A later genetic analysis used genome-wide SNP genotypes for about 65% of the roughly 700 donors, treating that subset as a discovery cohort. Of the 398 genotyped donors, 75% to 85% were placed in the genetic ancestry cluster associated with self-reported Caucasian donors. Results and caveats for the whole study, not just this receptor: A later analysis found that most CMV-associated TCR beta chains appeared HLA-restricted, with HLA associations seemingly driven largely by CMV exposure. A few of the identified cytomegalovirus-associated TCR beta chains were confirmed in vitro to be specific for cytomegalovirus antigens. The sequencing pipeline was judged likely to have produced a cluster of highly shared sequence variants as a technical artifact. Only TCR beta chains were sequenced in this cohort, and the absence of alpha or paired-chain data limited detectable features. Some IMGT-functional V segments, including TRBV6-2 and TRBV6-3, could not be told apart with the 87-base-pair reads, so those segments were excluded. A further reported finding was that TCR beta sequences accurately predicted the HLA-A and HLA-B alleles for most subjects in the first cohort. In a later analysis, several top co-occurrence clusters were reported to appear linked to parvovirus B19, influenza, CMV and Epstein-Barr virus. At a false discovery rate of 0.05, a later analysis linked about 16,000 TCR beta sequences to specific HLA alleles. When HLA alleles, especially DR and DQ, strongly co-occurred, TCR associations were difficult to assign to individual alleles. The only immune exposure information available for the cohort was CMV serostatus. Across donors, most TCR sequences were observed very rarely, whereas some public TCRs were present in many individuals. In a later genetic analysis, a missense DCLRE1C variant was associated with V-gene and J-gene trimming of TCR beta chains, and the association was replicated in an independent cohort. Roughly uniform sequencing depth across donors was assumed in presence/absence analyses, although this assumption may not hold. A total of 150 or so TCR beta chains were listed by the study as associated with cytomegalovirus. In both the original and validation cohorts, the classifier was reported to diagnose cytomegalovirus status with high specificity and sensitivity. Linkage disequilibrium might explain the correlated functional status among segregating V segments, but an unknown experimental factor could not be ruled out. A later genetic analysis reported fewer N-insertions in productive TCRs among donors in an Asian-associated ancestry cluster than the roughly 650-donor mean. The earlier analysis of a few hundred of the donors excluded around 17 rarely observed V segments, including chromosome 9 orphons, because counts were too low. In a later analysis, HLA-associated TCR beta chains were found to be more clonally expanded and to have lower generation probabilities than equally common non-associated chains. According to a later analysis, TCR association rates differed among HLA loci, with DRB1 alleles showing the most associated TCRs and HLA-C alleles showing the fewest. Broadly in line with IMGT annotations, most TCR beta V segments showed up in productive rearrangements about 87% or about 30% of the time in an earlier analysis of 587 of the donors. According to the authors, the approach could potentially be generalized to other disease states and immunological phenotypes. Because HLA typing was missing for some donors at each locus, association tests included only the typed subset.

This clone was counted between two and nine times. Its antigen remains undetermined. Base qualities are not recorded, but no much larger clone differs from it by a single base. The CDR3 runs 13 amino acids, cysteine and phenylalanine included. Only the CDR3 region is kept as DNA, spanning 39 bases read in frame from base 1. Relative to germline, V is missing 6 bases and J is missing 7 bases, with 4 bases of the junction outside any gene match. Sequences SGHDN (CDR1) and FVKESK (CDR2) are obtained from the germline V gene. The cohort was made up of about 670 healthy bone marrow donors. All cohort members were sampled while nominally healthy, although unrecorded immune exposures were likely present. The donor tested CMV seropositive, placing the donor among the 290 or so seropositive members of the cohort. A peripheral blood sample was provided by each donor, and peripheral blood mononuclear cells were used for TCR beta sequencing. The Qiagen DNeasy Blood Extraction Kit was used to extract genomic DNA from the blood cell samples.

Library prep was done by the immunoSEQ multiplex PCR assay. A mixture of 60 forward primers for TCR Vbeta segments and 13 reverse primers for TCR Jbeta segments was used in the multiplex PCR. The CDR3 region of rearranged TCR beta genes was amplified from genomic DNA with a multiplex PCR assay. The Illumina HiSeq System was used to sequence the amplified TCR beta libraries as 87-base-pair reads. As for the original processing: In a later analysis, tens of millions of unique TCR beta chains were counted across the approximately 640 repertoires, and roughly 11 million of these chains were shared by at least two donors. Raw reads were error-corrected and collapsed into unique sequences by a nearest-neighbor algorithm in which closely related sequences were merged to remove PCR and sequencing errors. To assign V, D and J gene segments, CDR3 sequences were aligned to IMGT reference sequences. For a sequence to be retained, a match of at least six nucleotides to both a V gene segment and a J gene segment was required. A rearrangement counted as productive if the CDR3 had no stop codons and remained in frame with V and J, and every other rearrangement counted as non-productive. CDR3 was defined according to IMGT convention as the region running from the second conserved V-encoded cysteine to the conserved J-encoded phenylalanine. The earlier analysis of around 640 of the donors excluded sequences that lacked an unambiguous match to a single V gene segment. In an earlier analysis of 450 to 750 of the donors, a V segment was called functional when productive rearrangements were above 56.7%, and segregating when the standard deviation between donors exceeded 5%. A statistical classification framework was built to diagnose cytomegalovirus status from the catalog of TCR beta chain sequences. V and J gene assignment, in a later analysis, came from comparing TCR nucleotide sequences with IMGT/GENE-DB human TR gene sequences. A later analysis assigned CDR3 sequences and most-parsimonious VDJ recombination scenarios with the TCRdist pipeline. In a later analysis, each TCR beta chain was defined by its CDR3 amino acid sequence together with its V-gene family, and reads lacking a unique V-gene family were excluded. As a way to deal with suspected cross-contamination and a sequencing artifact, a later analysis dropped roughly 620 nucleotide sequences that were highly shared and had low generation probability. In a later analysis, a clonal expansion index was calculated for each public chain from normalized within-repertoire ranks of inferred template counts. Generation probabilities in a later analysis came from a VDJ recombination model fitted to out-of-frame rearrangements, and those results were checked against IGoR. In a later analysis, hypergeometric tests were used to score TCR-TCR, TCR-HLA and TCR-CMV co-occurrence, with a repertoire-size bias correction applied to TCR pairs. In a later analysis, false discovery rates were estimated by permuting HLA or CMV assignments 20 times. A later analysis grouped co-occurring TCRs with DBSCAN, adding TCRdist sequence similarity when clustering within HLA-allele-positive subsets. For co-occurrence clustering, repertoires with fewer than 30,000 or more than 120,000 public chains were excluded, along with 5 or 6 repertoires with anomalous nucleotide sharing. TCRdb took over this immuneACCESS table, retaining in-frame rearrangements with V and J assigned. Such tables are incomplete; in checked studies, under half of the missing clones stem from an unresolved V gene, and the remainder is unexplained. V and J calls and clone size are those listed in that table; D and trimming were worked out from the DNA. The sample has about 87,000 clones on record, approximately 74% of them singletons. Approximately 20% of the sample is in the top ten clones.

Sequencing was done on a sample of PBMCs. The receptor's source is a man aged 25-40 years in good health and CMV-seropositive. The chain couples TRBV14 to TRBJ2-3; 10 bases in the middle match TRBD2. The CDR3 is CASRRTSGNTQYF. The nucleotide sequence is TGTGCCAGCAGACGGACTAGCGGAAATACGCAGTATTTT.